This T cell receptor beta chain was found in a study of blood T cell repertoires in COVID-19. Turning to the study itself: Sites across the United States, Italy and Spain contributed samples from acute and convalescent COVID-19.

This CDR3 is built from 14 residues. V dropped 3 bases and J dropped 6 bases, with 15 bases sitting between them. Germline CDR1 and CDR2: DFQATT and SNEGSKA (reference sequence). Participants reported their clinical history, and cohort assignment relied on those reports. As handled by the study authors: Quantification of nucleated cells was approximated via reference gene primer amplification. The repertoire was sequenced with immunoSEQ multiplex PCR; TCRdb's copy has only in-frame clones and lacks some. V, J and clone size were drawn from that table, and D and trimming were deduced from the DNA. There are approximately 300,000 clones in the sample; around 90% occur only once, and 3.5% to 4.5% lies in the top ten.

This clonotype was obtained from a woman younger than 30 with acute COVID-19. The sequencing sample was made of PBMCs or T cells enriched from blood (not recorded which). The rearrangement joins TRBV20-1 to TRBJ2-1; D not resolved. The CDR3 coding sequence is TGCAGTGCTAGTAGCACTGCGCCAACCAATGAGCAGTTCTTC. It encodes CSASSTAPTNEQFF.